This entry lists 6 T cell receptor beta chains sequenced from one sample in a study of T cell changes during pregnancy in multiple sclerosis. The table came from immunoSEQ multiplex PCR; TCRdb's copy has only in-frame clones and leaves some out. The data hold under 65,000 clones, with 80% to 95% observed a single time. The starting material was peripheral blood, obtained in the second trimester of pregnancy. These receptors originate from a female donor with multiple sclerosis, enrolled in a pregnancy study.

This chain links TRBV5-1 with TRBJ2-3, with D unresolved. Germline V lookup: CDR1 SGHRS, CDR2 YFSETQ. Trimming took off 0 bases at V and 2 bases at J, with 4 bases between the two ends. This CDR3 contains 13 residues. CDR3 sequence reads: CASSLGHTDTQYF. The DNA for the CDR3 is TGCGCCAGCAGCTTGGGACACACAGATACGCAGTATTTT.

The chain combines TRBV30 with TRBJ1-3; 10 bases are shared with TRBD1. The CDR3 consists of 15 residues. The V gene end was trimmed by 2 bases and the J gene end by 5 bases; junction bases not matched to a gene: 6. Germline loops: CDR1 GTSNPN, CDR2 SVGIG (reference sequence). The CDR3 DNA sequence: TGTGCCTGGAGTCGAGACAGGGGGCTTAGAAACACCATATATTTT. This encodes CAWSRDRGLRNTIYF.

As DNA, the CDR3 is TGTGCCAGCCGATGGGCTCTGAACACCGGGGAGCTGTTTTTT. It codes for CASRWALNTGELFF. The rearrangement joins TRBV21-1 to TRBJ2-2; the table's TRBD1 call for D was not verified on the DNA. TRBV21-1 constitutes a pseudogene. CDR3 length equals 14 residues.

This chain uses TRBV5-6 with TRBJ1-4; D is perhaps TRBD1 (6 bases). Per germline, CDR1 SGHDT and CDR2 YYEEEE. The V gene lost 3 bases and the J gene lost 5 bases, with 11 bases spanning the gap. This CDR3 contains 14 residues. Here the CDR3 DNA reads TGTGCCAGCAGCTCCGGACAGTTGAATGAAAAACTGTTTTTT. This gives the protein CASSSGQLNEKLFF. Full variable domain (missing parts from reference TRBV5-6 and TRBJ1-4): DAGVTQSPTHLIKTRGQQVTLRCSPKSGHDTVSWYQQALGQGPQFIFQYYEEEERQRGNFPDRFSGHQFPNYSSELNVNALLLGDSALYLCASSSGQLNEKLFFGSGTQLSVL.

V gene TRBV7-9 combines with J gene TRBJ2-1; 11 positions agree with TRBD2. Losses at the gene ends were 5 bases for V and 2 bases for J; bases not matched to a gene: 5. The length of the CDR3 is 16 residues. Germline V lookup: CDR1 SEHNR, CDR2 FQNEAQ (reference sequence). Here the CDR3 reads CASSQNSGRAYNEQFF. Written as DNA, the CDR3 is TGTGCCAGCAGCCAGAATAGCGGGAGGGCCTACAATGAGCAGTTCTTC.

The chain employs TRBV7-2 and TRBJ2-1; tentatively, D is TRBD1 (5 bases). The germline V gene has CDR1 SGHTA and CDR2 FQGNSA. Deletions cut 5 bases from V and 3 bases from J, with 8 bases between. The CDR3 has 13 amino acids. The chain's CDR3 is CASSPDSYNEQFF. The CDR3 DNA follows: TGTGCCAGCAGCCCCGACAGCTACAATGAGCAGTTCTTC.